The T cell receptor beta chain under discussion was sequenced for a study of T cells in Graves' hyperthyroidism and ophthalmopathy. A note on this clonotype: The antigen is not known.

It was 8 to 10 ml of fresh peripheral blood that supplied the PBMCs. RNA transcripts served as the template for amplifying TCR beta CDR3 regions. The HTBI primer set was used in a first-round RT-PCR of the TCR CDR3. TCRdb redid the calling of the multiplex PCR reads with MiXCR, one entry per CDR3 protein. The profile shows around 380,000 distinct CDR3 sequences, approximately 15% of them singletons. Broader study findings: Prediction of ophthalmopathy progression came a median around 7.1 months pre-onset.

Sequences were obtained from blood. The sequence was collected from a man aged 30-40 years with Graves' hyperthyroidism that later progressed to Graves' ophthalmopathy.

The CDR3 DNA follows: TGTGCCAGCAGCCATGACAGGGGAGGAAACACCATATATTTT. This codes for CASSHDRGGNTIYF. The chain uses TRBV5-4 and TRBJ1-3, with 8 bases matching TRBD1. The V gene end was trimmed by 4 bases and the J gene end by 4 bases; junction bases not matched to a gene: 4. There are 14 residues in the CDR3. Germline CDR1 and CDR2: SGHNT and YYREEE (reference sequence).